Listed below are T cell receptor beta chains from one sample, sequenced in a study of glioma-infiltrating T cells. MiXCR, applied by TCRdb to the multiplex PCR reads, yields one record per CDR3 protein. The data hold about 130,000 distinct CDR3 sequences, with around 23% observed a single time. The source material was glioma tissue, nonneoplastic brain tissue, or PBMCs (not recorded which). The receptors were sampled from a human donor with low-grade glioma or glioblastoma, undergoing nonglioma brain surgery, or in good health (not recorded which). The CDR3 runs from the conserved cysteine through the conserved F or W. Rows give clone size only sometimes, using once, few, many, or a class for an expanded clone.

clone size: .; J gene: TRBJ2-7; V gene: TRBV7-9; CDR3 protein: CASSLDGTLSYEQYF
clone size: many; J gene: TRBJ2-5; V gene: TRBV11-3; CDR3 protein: CASSLGRTQETQYF
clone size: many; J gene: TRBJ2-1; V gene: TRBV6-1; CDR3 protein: CASRPQGNEQFF
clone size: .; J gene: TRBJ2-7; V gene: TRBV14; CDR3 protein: CASSHLGTSGRQSYEQYF
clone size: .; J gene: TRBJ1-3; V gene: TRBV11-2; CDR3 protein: CASSSEQGTIYF
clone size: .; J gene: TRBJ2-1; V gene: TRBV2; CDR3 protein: CASRFLAGASEQSF
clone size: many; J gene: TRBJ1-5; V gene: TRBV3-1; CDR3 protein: CASSQGGGLRQPQHF
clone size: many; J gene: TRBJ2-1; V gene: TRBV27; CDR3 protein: CASSGRNHNEQFF
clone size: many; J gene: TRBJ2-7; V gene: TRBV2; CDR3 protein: CASSVNRVYEQYF
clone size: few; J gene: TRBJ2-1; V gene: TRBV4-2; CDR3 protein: CASSHDGRESYNEQFF
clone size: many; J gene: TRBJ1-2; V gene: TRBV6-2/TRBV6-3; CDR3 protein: CASSYGGQRYYGYTF
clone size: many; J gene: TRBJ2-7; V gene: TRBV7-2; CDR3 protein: CASSFQAGGSYEQYF
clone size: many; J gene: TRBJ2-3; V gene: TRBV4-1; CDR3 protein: CASSQGTSGITDTQYF
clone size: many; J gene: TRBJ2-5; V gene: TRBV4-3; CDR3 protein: CASSQEAGIQETQYF
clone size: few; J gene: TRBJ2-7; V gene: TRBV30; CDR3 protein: CAWSAEFPSEQYF
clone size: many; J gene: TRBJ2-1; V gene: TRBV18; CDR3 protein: CASSQLIDEQFF
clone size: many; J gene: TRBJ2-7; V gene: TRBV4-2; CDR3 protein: CASSPSGQGTYEQYF
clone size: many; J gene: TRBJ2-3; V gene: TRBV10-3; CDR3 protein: CAISTPGLAGGTDTQYF
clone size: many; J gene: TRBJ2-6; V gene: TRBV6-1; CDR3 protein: CASSKYSSSGANVLTF
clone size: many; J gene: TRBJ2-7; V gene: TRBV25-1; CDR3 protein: CASSDGRQGFYEQYF
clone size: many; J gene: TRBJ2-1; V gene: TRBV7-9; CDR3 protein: CASSPGLQNYRNEQFF
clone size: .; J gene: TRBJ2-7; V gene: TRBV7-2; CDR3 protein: CASSPPKREGEQYF
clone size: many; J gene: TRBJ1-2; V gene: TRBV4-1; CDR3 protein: CASSQGTDYGYTF
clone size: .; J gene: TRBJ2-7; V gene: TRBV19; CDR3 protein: CASSIGGTGGEQYF
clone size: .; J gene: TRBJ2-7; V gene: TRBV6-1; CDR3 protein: CASSVDMQQHF
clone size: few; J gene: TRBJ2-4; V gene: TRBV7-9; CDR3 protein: CASSTGSKNIQYF
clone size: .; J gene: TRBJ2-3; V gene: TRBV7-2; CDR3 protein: CAGSLRDTQYF
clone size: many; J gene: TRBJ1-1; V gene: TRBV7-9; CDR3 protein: CASSPGRATEAFF
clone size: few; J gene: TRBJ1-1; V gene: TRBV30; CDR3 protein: CAWAVGTEAFF
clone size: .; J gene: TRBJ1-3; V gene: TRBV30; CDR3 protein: CAWSVRGSGNTIYF
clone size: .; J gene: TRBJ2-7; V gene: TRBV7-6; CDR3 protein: CASSQTGTGGYEQYF
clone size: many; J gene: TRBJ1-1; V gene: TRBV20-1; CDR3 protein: CSARMGRWDTEAFF
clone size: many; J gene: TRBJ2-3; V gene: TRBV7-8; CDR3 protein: CASSLARSTDTQYF
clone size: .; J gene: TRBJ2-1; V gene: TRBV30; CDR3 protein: CALALFSYNEQFF
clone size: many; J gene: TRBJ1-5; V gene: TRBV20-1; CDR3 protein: CSASTGTFNQPQHF
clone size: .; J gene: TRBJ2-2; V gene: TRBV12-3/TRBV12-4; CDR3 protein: CASTWTGLNTGELFF
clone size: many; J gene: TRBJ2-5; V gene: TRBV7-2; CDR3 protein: CASSLDRLQQETQYF
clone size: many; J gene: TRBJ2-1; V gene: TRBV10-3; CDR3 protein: CAISELVRENEQFF
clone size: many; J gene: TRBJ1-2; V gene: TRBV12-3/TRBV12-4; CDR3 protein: CASRRQGVDYGYTF
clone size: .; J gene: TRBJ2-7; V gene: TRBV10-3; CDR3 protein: CAISPSGTSYEQYF
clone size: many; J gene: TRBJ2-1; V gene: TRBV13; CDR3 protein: CASSLEKGPRGFF
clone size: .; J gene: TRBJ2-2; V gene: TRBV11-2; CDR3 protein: CASRIFSDTGGLFF
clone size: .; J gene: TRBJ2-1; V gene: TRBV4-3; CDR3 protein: CASSQETSGRGYNEQFF
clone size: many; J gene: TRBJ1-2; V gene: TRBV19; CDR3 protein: CASSIVELGGYTF
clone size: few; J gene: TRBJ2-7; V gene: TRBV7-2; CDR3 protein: CASSLTPGAYEQYF
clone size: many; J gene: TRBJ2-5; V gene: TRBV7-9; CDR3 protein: CASSPRTSGSLVKETQYF
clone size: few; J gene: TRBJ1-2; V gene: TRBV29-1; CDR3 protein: CSVDFPSPGQGGYGYTF
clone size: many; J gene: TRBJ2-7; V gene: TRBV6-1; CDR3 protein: CASSPRGYPNYEQYF
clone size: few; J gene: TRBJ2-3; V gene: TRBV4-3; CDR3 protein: CASSQDLAGEGTDTQYF
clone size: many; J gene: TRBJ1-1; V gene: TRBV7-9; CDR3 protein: CASSLRDNTEAFF
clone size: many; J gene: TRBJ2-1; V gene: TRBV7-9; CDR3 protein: CASSWGGRADNEQFF
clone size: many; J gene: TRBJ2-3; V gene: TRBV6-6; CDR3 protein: CASSYSGGNADTQYF
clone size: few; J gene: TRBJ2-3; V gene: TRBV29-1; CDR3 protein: CSVGPTGDTQYF
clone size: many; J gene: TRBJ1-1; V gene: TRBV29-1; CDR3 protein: CSVVGQGGTEAFF
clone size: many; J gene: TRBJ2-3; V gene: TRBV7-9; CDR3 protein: CASRGADTQYF
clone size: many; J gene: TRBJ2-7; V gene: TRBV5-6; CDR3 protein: CASSLVLGNEQYF
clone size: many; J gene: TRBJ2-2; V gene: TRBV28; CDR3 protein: CASSPQNTGELFF
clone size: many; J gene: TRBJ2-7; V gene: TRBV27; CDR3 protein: CASSLGGLGEQYF
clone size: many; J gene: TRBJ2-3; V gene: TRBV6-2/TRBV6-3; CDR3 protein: CASSYDRSSTDTQYF